These 8 T cell receptor beta chains were all obtained from the same sample, sequenced in a study of blood T cells in healthy people across ages. For the second PCR, which ran for 7 to 11 cycles, a sample-barcoded 5' primer and a J-beta primer mix were used. In TCRdb, the 5' RACE reads were re-called with MiXCR into one record per CDR3 protein. The data show some 930,000 distinct CDR3 sequences, approximately 32% seen once. The same data also contributed to another study, on T cells of mothers and their children.

Sequenced: blood. The receptor set was obtained from a woman aged 40 to 50 in good health.

This clonotype was counted a few times. This chain connects TRBV9 to TRBJ2-1; D unclear. This CDR3 comprises 16 residues. Germline V CDR1 and CDR2: SGDLS, YYNGEE. V lost 3 bases, J lost 6 bases, and 19 bases lay in between. The CDR3 sequence is CASSARLGDMGNEQFF. CDR3 bases: TGTGCCAGCAGCGCCCGACTCGGTGATATGGGCAATGAGCAGTTCTTC.

This clonotype was recorded at least ten times. The chain uses TRBV20-1 and TRBJ2-5; D unresolved. The CDR3 consists of 10 residues. The ends were cut back, 4 bases at V and 5 bases at J, with 5 bases in the middle. The germline CDR1 and CDR2 sequences are DFQATT and SNEGSKA (reference sequence). The CDR3 nucleotides read TGCAGTGCTATACGGGAGACCCAGTACTTC. Translation: CSAIRETQYF.

The sample holds many counts of this clonotype. The chain links TRBV6-6 to TRBJ1-4; D uncertain. From germline, CDR1 is MNHNY and CDR2 SVGAGI (reference sequence). The V end was cut by 6 bases, the J end by 0 bases, with 14 bases between. The CDR3 is made up of 16 amino acids. The CDR3 DNA reads as TGTGCCAGCAGCCCCCGTGTGGACGCAACTAATGAAAAACTGTTTTTT. Translating it yields CASSPRVDATNEKLFF.

This chain joins TRBV29-1 and TRBJ1-1, with a weak D call TRBD1 (6 bases). Germline lookup yields CDR1 SQVTM and CDR2 ANQGSEA. V shed 8 bases and J shed 5 bases, with 18 bases lying between them. The CDR3 runs 13 residues. The chain's CDR3 is CSSGGRGGTEAFF. DNA of the CDR3: TGCAGCTCGGGAGGCAGGGGAGGGACTGAAGCTTTCTTT.

This clonotype showed up just once. The rearrangement uses TRBV28 and TRBJ2-7; 7 bases align to TRBD1. V lost 6 bases, J lost 7 bases, and 15 bases stayed unmatched. Germline loops: CDR1 MDHEN, CDR2 SYDVKM. The CDR3 has 15 residues. For the CDR3, the DNA is TGTGCCAGCAGCGGCCCGGGACAGAGGGCGTGGGAGCAGTACTTC. It yields the protein CASSGPGQRAWEQYF. Complete variable domain (other parts from reference TRBV28 and TRBJ2-7): DVKVTQSSRYLVKRTGEKVFLECVQDMDHENMFWYRQDPGLGLRLIYFSYDVKMKEKGDIPEGYSVSREKKERFSLILESASTNQTSMYLCASSGPGQRAWEQYFGPGTRLTVT.

At least ten counts were recorded for this clonotype. V is TRBV12-3 or TRBV12-4 and J is TRBJ1-2; D perhaps matches TRBD1 (6 bases). This CDR3 has 14 residues. V lost 2 bases and J lost 7, with 14 bases in between. The DNA for the CDR3 is TGTGCCAGCAGTTTAAATGGGGGGCCGGCTGGCTACACCTTC. Translating it yields CASSLNGGPAGYTF.

Turning to this clonotype: A junction boundary mismatches the germline segment, possibly from a read error. This sequence joins TRBV7-7 and TRBJ2-2; TRBD2 aligns across 12 bases. Per the germline V gene, CDR1 is SSHAT and CDR2 is FNYEAQ (reference sequence). The CDR3 runs 16 residues. This CDR3 is CASSLAGGLITGELFF. DNA for the CDR3: TGTGCTAGCAGCCTAGCGGGGGGGTTGATCACCGGGGAGCTGTTTTTT.

This clonotype was detected ten times or more. This rearrangement joins TRBV7-2 to TRBJ1-2; tentative D call: TRBD1 (5 bases). The germline V gene encodes CDR1 SGHTA and CDR2 FQGNSA. Deletions cut 3 bases from V and 7 bases from J, with 15 bases between. The CDR3 length is 14 residues. The CDR3 region has the DNA TGTGCCAGCAGCTTGCAGCAGGGAAGTCGTGGCTACACCTTC. This gives the protein CASSLQQGSRGYTF.